These 25 T cell receptor beta chains were all obtained from the same sample, sequenced in a study of cytomegalovirus exposure and HLA in healthy donors. The PCR ran on 60 Vbeta and 13 Jbeta primers. The repertoire was sequenced with immunoSEQ multiplex PCR; TCRdb's copy has only in-frame clones and lacks some. Recorded here are 150,000 or so clones; the top ten clones represent around 1.5%. The specimen sequenced was PBMCs. Receptors originate from a woman in her forties or fifties in good health and CMV-seronegative.

The chain combines TRBV28 with TRBJ2-7; possible D gene TRBD1, 5 bases. This CDR3 comprises 15 residues. With 3 bases removed from V and 0 bases from J, the gap between germline ends came to 12 bases. The germline gives CDR1 MDHEN, CDR2 SYDVKM. CDR3 sequence reads: CASSLTVSSSYEQYF. The CDR3 DNA sequence: TGTGCCAGCAGTTTGACAGTCTCAAGCTCCTACGAGCAGTACTTC.

The V gene is TRBV4-3, the J gene TRBJ2-1; 15 positions agree with TRBD2. Germline CDR1 LGHNA, CDR2 YSLEER. CDR3 size: 20 residues. Trimming took 3 bases from V and 8 from J; bases not matched to a gene: 17. The DNA of the CDR3 is TGCGCCAGCAGCCATTACATGATCAGGACTAGCGGGAGGGCCATCGATGAGCAGTTCTTC. Protein sequence: CASSHYMIRTSGRAIDEQFF.

CDR3 sequence: CASSQVAGEPPYF. CDR3 bases: TGTGCCAGCAGCCAAGTAGCGGGAGAACCTCCGTACTTC. The chain is built from TRBV14 and TRBJ2-7; 9 nucleotides line up with TRBD2. Looked up from germline, CDR1 is SGHDN and CDR2 is FVKESK. The junction had 7 bases not matched to a gene; V was cut back by 1 base and J by 12 bases. The length of the CDR3 is 13 residues.

This chain connects TRBV5-6 to TRBJ2-1; TRBD2 matches 10 bases. V was clipped by 2 bases and J by 8 bases; unmatched bases: 19. The CDR3 is 19 amino acids. Germline V CDR1 and CDR2: SGHDT, YYEEEE. CDR3 residues: CASSFQAGLSGRAGDEQFF. In DNA form, the CDR3 reads TGTGCCAGCAGCTTTCAAGCAGGTCTGAGCGGGAGGGCCGGGGATGAGCAGTTCTTC.

The genes are TRBV11-3 and TRBJ1-1; D gene unclear. Germline V gives CDR1 SGHNT, CDR2 YENEEA. CDR3 length: 13 amino acids. Between the trimmed V and J ends, which lost 4 bases and 7 bases, there was a span of 13 bases. The CDR3 loop is CASSSTSENEAFF. CDR3 nucleotides: TGTGCCAGCAGCTCGACCTCGGAGAATGAAGCTTTCTTT.

The V and J genes are TRBV27 and TRBJ1-1; 7 nucleotides line up with TRBD1. V lost 6 bases to trimming and J lost 0 bases; unmatched junction nucleotides: 7. The germline V gene encodes CDR1 MNHEY and CDR2 SMNVEV (reference sequence). The CDR3 has 15 residues. In nucleotides, the CDR3 is TGTGCCAGCAGGAGACCCGGACAGGTGAACACTGAAGCTTTCTTT. Amino acid sequence: CASRRPGQVNTEAFF.

The genes are TRBV12-1 and TRBJ2-1; TRBD1, the table's D call, was not compared with the DNA. TRBV12-1 is a recognized pseudogene. CDR3 length: 15 residues. CDR3 nucleotides: TGTGCCAGCAGCCTACGACAGGGCTCGGACAATGAGCAGTTCTTC. This encodes CASSLRQGSDNEQFF.

To note about this clone: The sample carries other DNA sequences with the same CDR3. The V call is TRBV6-6, the J call TRBJ1-2; D is uncertain. The CDR3 length is 12 residues. Deletions cut 5 bases from V and 3 bases from J, with 7 bases between. From germline, CDR1 is MNHNY and CDR2 SVGAGI (reference sequence). The CDR3 protein is CASSDIDYGYTF. The CDR3 nucleotides are TGTGCCAGCAGTGACATAGACTATGGCTACACCTTC.

The chain joins TRBV7-3 to TRBJ2-5; the D gene is possibly TRBD1 (5 bases). Germline lookup yields CDR1 SGHTA and CDR2 FQGTGA. The CDR3 has 13 residues. Between the trimmed V and J ends, which lost 4 bases and 3 bases, there was a span of 9 bases. The CDR3 here is CASSYQGKETQYF. The DNA of the CDR3 is TGTGCCAGCAGCTATCAGGGTAAAGAGACCCAGTACTTC.

The chain carries TRBV5-1 and TRBJ1-2, with TRBD1 matching over 8 bases. After removal of 0 bases from V and 6 bases from J, the junction contained 7 bases not matched to a gene. Germline CDR1 is SGHRS and CDR2 is YFSETQ. This CDR3 is 15 amino acids long. CDR3 sequence reads: CASSLADRALHGYTF. CDR3 sequence (DNA): TGCGCCAGCAGCTTGGCGGACAGGGCTTTGCATGGCTACACCTTC.

J is TRBJ2-7 and V is TRBV6-5, with 8 bases fitting TRBD1. The CDR3 totals 14 residues. J lost 3 bases, V lost 6 bases, and 7 bases had no gene match. Germline assignment: CDR1 MNHEY and CDR2 SVGAGI. The DNA for the CDR3 is TGTGCCAGCAGACTTGACAGGGGCAACTACGAGCAGTACTTC. Translated, it gives CASRLDRGNYEQYF.

The CDR3 DNA reads TGTGCCAGCTCCTCGGGAGGCCACAATGAGCAGTTCTTC. This translates into CASSSGGHNEQFF. This rearrangement joins TRBV11-2 to TRBJ2-1; 7 bases agree with TRBD2. The V gene's germline CDR1 is SGHAT and CDR2 FQNNGV. V was pared by 8 bases and J by 5 bases, with 6 bases of the junction left unmatched. The CDR3 is 13 amino acids. The complete variable domain, with remaining parts taken from reference TRBV11-2 and TRBJ2-1, reads EAGVAQSPRYKIIEKRQSVAFWCNPISGHATLYWYQQILGQGPKLLIQFQNNGVVDDSQLPKDRFSAERLKGVDSTLKIQPAKLEDSAVYLCASSSGGHNEQFFGPGTRLTVL.

The gene calls are TRBV19 and TRBJ2-5; the match to TRBD2 covers 10 bases. The CDR3 totals 15 residues. The germline V gene has CDR1 LNHDA and CDR2 SQIVND (reference sequence). V shed 8 bases, J shed 4 bases, and the junction held 10 bases outside the gene matches. The DNA of the CDR3 is TGTGCCAGTGAAAGCGGGAGGGCCATTGGAGAGACCCAGTACTTC. It translates to CASESGRAIGETQYF.

This chain uses TRBV7-9 with TRBJ2-7; 14 bases match TRBD2. The germline V gene encodes CDR1 SEHNR and CDR2 FQNEAQ (reference sequence). The CDR3 consists of 18 residues. V trimming: 3 bases; J trimming: 6 bases; junction bases outside the gene matches: 13. DNA for the CDR3: TGTGCCAGCAGCTTGTACGGACTAGCGGGAGGAAAGGGGTCCGAGCAGTACTTC. This sequence encodes CASSLYGLAGGKGSEQYF.

The rearrangement links TRBV7-8 to TRBJ1-2, with a possible D match to TRBD1 (5 bases). The V gene's germline CDR1 is SGHVS and CDR2 FQNEAQ. Trimming removed 1 base from V and 4 bases from J, with 7 bases in between. The length of the CDR3 is 13 residues. CDR3 in amino acids: CASSLETVYGYTF. The CDR3 DNA reads TGTGCCAGCAGCTTAGAGACAGTCTATGGCTACACCTTC.

The rearrangement joins TRBV25-1 to TRBJ2-3; no definite D call. Germline CDR1 reads MGHDK; CDR2 reads SYGVNS. Between the trimmed V and J ends, which lost 2 bases and 6 bases, there was a span of 12 bases. There are 14 residues in the CDR3. The CDR3 nucleotides read TGTGCCAGCAGTGAAAAGACCGTCGGGGATACGCAGTATTTT. Its translation is CASSEKTVGDTQYF.

This sequence joins TRBV30 and TRBJ1-5; D perhaps matches TRBD1 (5 bases). Per germline, CDR1 GTSNPN and CDR2 SVGIG (reference sequence). The germline V and J ends were trimmed by 0 bases and 7 bases, with 13 bases remaining between them. This CDR3 is 14 amino acids long. This CDR3 is CAWSVERGWQPQHF. In DNA, the CDR3 is TGTGCCTGGAGTGTAGAAAGGGGTTGGCAGCCCCAGCATTTT.

This chain links TRBV4-2 with TRBJ2-7; the D gene is possibly TRBD1 (6 bases). This CDR3 spans 17 amino acids. The germline V gene has CDR1 LGHNA and CDR2 YNFKEQ. V dropped 0 bases and J dropped 2 bases, with 17 bases sitting between them. CDR3 bases: TGTGCCAGCAGCCAAGAAGCCCCCAGGGGCAGTGCCTACGAGCAGTACTTC. Its protein product is CASSQEAPRGSAYEQYF.

The V call is TRBV19, the J call TRBJ2-6; TRBD1 is a possible D gene (6 bases). Looked up from germline, CDR1 is LNHDA and CDR2 is SQIVND (reference sequence). The germline V and J ends were trimmed by 7 bases and 6 bases, with 19 bases remaining between them. The CDR3 consists of 16 residues. CDR3 sequence (DNA): TGTGCCAGTACAAACAGGAACACAGGGAAGGCCAACGTCCTGACTTTC. Amino acids: CASTNRNTGKANVLTF.

CDR3 in amino acids: CASTRENEQFF. The CDR3 DNA is TGTGCCAGCACAAGAGAAAATGAGCAGTTCTTC. The chain uses TRBV6-5 and TRBJ2-1; D not resolved. V was pared by 7 bases and J by 7 bases, with 8 bases between. The CDR3 is made up of 11 amino acids. Germline values: CDR1 MNHEY, CDR2 SVGAGI.

The V and J genes are TRBV5-8 and TRBJ1-5; D is undetermined. This CDR3 region has 13 residues. V was cut by 5 bases and J by 1 base, with 7 bases left in between. Germline V gene lookup returns CDR1 SGHTS and CDR2 YDEGEE. The CDR3 bases are TGTGCCAGCAGTCGCCGGAGCAATCAGCCCCAGCATTTT. Amino acid sequence: CASSRRSNQPQHF.

This chain uses TRBV30 with TRBJ1-1, with D unclear. Germline V gene lookup returns CDR1 GTSNPN and CDR2 SVGIG (reference sequence). The CDR3 spans 12 residues. Trimming removed 0 bases from V and 6 bases from J, with 8 bases in between. Written as DNA, the CDR3 is TGTGCCTGGAGTGTACGAGTCGCTGAAGCTTTCTTT. This sequence encodes CAWSVRVAEAFF.

This chain links TRBV27 with TRBJ1-5, with D perhaps matching TRBD1 (5 bases). The CDR3 contains 14 residues. Trimming pared 5 bases from V and 4 bases from J, leaving 12 bases between. Germline V CDR1 and CDR2: MNHEY, SMNVEV (reference sequence). The CDR3 spells CASSRRGGNQPQHF. CDR3 DNA sequence: TGTGCCAGCAGTCGACGGGGGGGAAATCAGCCCCAGCATTTT.

V and J are TRBV4-1 and TRBJ2-1, with D perhaps matching TRBD2 (6 bases). CDR1 is MGHRA and CDR2 is YSYEKL in the germline V gene. This CDR3 contains 17 residues. V was clipped by 1 base and J by 0 bases, with 13 bases between them. The CDR3 DNA reads TGCGCCAGCAGCCAAGTCCCTAGCGTCTTCTCCTACAATGAGCAGTTCTTC. Protein: CASSQVPSVFSYNEQFF.

The chain uses TRBV6-1 and TRBJ2-6; D is perhaps TRBD2 (5 bases). Looked up from germline, CDR1 is MNHNS and CDR2 is SASEGT. Trimming pared 8 bases from V and 0 bases from J, leaving 11 bases between. The length of the CDR3 is 15 residues. The chain's CDR3 is CASLGLGSGANVLTF. The CDR3 nucleotides are TGTGCCAGCCTTGGACTGGGCTCTGGGGCCAACGTCCTGACTTTC.